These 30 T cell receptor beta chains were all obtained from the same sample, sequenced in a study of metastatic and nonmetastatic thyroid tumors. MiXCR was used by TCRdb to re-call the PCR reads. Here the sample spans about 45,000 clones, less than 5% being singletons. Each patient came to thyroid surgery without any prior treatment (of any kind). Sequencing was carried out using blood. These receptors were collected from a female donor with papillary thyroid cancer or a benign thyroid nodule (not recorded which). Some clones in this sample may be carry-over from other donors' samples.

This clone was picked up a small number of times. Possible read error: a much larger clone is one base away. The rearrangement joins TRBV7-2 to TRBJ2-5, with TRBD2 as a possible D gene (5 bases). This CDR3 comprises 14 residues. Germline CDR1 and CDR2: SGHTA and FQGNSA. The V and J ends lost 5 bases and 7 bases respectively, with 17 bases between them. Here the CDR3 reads CASSPSRGWVTQYF. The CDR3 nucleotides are TGTGCCAGCAGCCCATCTCGGGGATGGGTGACCCAGTACTTC.

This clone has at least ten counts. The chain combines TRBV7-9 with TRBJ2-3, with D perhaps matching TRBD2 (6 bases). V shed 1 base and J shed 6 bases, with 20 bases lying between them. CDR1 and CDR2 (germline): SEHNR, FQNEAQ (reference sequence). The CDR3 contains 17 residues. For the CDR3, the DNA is TGTGCCAGCAGCTTAGGTTCCGGGACTTCCGTAATGGATACGCAGTATTTT. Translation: CASSLGSGTSVMDTQYF. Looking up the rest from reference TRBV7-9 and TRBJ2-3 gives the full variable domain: DTGVSQNPRHKITKRGQNVTFRCDPISEHNRLYWYRQTLGQGPEFLTYFQNEAQLEKSRLLSDRFSAERPKGSFSTLEIQRTEQGDSAMYLCASSLGSGTSVMDTQYFGPGTRLTVL.

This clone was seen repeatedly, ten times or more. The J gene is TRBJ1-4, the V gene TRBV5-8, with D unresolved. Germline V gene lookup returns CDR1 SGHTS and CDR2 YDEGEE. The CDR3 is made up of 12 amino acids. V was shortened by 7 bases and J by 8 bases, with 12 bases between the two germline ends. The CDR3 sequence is CASGRLGEKLFF. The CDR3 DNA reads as TGTGCCAGCGGTCGATTGGGGGAAAAACTGTTTTTT.

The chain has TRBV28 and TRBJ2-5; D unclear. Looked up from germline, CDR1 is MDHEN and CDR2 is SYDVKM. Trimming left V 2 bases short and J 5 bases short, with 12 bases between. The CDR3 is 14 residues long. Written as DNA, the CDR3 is TGTGCCAGCAGTTTAATCTCGGGTGAGGAGACCCAGTACTTC. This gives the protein CASSLISGEETQYF.

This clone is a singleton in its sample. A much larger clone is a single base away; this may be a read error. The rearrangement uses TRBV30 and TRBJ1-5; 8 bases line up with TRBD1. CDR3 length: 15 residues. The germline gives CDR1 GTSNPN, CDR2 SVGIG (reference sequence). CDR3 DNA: TGTGCCTGGAGCCCCACCGGGACAGGCAATCAGCCCCAGAATTTT. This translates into CAWSPTGTGNQPQNF.

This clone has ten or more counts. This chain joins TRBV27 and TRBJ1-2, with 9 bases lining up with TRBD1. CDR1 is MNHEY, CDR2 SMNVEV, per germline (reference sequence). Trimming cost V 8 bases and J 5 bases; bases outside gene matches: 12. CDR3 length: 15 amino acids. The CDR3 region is CASGGNDRGFYGYTF. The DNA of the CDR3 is TGTGCCAGCGGGGGTAACGACAGGGGGTTTTATGGCTACACCTTC.

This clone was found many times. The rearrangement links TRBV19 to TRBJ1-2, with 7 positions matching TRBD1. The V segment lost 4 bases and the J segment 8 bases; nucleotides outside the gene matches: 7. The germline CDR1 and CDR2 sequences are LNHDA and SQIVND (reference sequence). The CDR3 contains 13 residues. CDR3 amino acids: CASSNRGERGYTF. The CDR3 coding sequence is TGTGCCAGTAGTAACAGGGGAGAGAGGGGCTACACCTTC.

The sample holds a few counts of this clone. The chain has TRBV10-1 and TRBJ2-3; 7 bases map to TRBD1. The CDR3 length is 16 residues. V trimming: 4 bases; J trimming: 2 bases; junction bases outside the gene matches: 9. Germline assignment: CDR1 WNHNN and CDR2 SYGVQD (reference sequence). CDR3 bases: TGCGCCAGCAGTGGGGGACCGGGACAGAACACAGATACGCAGTATTTT. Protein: CASSGGPGQNTDTQYF.

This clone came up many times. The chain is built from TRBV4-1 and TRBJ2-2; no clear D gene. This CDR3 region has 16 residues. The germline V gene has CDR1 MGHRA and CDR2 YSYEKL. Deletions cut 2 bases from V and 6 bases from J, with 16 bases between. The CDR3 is CASSQTLSTPSGELFF. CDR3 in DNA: TGCGCCAGCAGCCAAACGTTGTCAACCCCCTCCGGGGAGCTGTTTTTT.

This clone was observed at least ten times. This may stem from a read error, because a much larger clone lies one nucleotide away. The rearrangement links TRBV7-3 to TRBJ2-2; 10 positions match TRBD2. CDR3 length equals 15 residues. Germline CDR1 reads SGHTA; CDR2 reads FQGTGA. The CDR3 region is CAGSPAGGPTGELFF. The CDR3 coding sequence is TGTGCCGGCAGCCCAGCGGGAGGGCCGACCGGGGAGCTGTTTTTT.

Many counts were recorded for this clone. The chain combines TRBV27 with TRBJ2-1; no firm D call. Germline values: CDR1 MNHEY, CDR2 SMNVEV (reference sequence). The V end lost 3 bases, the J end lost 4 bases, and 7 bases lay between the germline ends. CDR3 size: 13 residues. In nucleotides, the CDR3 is TGTGCCAGCAGTTTGAATGGATACAATGAGCAGTTCTTC. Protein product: CASSLNGYNEQFF.

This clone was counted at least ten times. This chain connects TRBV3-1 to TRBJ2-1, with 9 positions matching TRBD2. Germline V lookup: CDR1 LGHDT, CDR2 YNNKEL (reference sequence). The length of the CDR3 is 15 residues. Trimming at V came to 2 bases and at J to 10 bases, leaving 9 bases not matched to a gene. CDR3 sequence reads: CASSQPGTSRVEQFF. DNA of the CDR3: TGTGCCAGCAGCCAACCCGGGACTAGCCGGGTCGAGCAGTTCTTC.

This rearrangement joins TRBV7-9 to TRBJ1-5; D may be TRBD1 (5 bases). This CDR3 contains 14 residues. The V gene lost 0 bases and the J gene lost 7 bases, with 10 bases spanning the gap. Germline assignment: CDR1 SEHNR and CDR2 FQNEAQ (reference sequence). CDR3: CASSLAGVGQPQHF. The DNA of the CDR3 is TGTGCCAGCAGCTTAGCAGGGGTCGGCCAGCCCCAGCATTTT.

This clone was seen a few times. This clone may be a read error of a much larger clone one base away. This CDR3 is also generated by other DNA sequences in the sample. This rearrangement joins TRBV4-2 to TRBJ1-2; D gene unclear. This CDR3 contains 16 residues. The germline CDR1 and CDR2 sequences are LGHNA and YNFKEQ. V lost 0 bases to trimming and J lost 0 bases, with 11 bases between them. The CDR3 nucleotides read TGTGCCAGCAGCCAAGAGTTGGACGGATCTAACTATGGCTACACCTTC. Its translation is CASSQELDGSNYGYTF.

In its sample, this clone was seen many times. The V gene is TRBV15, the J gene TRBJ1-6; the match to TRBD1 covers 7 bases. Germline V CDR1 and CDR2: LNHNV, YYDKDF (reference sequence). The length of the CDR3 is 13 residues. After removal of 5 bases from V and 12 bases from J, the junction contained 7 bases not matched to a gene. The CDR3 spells CATSYRTGQPLHF. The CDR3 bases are TGTGCCACCAGCTACCGGACAGGCCAACCCCTCCACTTT.

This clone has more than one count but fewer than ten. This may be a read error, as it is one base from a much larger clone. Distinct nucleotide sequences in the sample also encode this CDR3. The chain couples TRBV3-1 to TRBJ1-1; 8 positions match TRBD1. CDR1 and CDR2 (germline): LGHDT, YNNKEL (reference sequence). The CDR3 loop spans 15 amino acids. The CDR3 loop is CASSRQGQGNTEAFF. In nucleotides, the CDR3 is TGTGCCAGCAGTCGACAGGGGCAGGGGAACACTGAGGCTTTCTTT. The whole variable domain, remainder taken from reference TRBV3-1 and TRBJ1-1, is DTAVSQTPKYLVTQMGNDKSIKCEQNLGHDTMYWYKQDSKKFLKIMFSYNNKELIINETVPNRFSPKSPDKAHLNLHINSLELGDSAVYFCASSRQGQGNTEAFFGQGTRLTVV.

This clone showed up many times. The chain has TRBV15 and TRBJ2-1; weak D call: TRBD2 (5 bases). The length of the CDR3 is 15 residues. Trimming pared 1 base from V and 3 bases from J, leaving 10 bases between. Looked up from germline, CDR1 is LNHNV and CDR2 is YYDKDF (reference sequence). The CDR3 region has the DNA TGTGCCACCAGCAGAGCGAGGGCAGACTACAATGAGCAGTTCTTC. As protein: CATSRARADYNEQFF. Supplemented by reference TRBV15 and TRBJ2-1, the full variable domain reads DAMVIQNPRYQVTQFGKPVTLSCSQTLNHNVMYWYQQKSSQAPKLLFHYYDKDFNNEADTPDNFQSRRPNTSFCFLDIRSPGLGDTAMYLCATSRARADYNEQFFGPGTRLTVL.

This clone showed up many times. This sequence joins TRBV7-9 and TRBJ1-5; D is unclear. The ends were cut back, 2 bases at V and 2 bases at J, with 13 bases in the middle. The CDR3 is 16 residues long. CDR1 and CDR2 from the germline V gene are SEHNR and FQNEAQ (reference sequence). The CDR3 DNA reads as TGTGCCAGCAGCTTAATTAGGTTGTGGTGCAATCAGCCCCAGCATTTT. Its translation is CASSLIRLWCNQPQHF.

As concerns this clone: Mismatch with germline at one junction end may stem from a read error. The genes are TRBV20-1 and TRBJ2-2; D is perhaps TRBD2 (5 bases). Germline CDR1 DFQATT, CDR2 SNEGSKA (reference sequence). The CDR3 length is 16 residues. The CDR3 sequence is CSDRDELVGETGELFF. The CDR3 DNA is TGCAGTGATAGAGATGAACTAGTGGGAGAAACCGGGGAGCTGTTTTTT.

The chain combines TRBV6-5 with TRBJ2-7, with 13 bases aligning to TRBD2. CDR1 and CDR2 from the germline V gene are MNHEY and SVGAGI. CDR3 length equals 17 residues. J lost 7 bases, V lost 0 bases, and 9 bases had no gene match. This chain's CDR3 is CASSYSGLAGSSREQYF. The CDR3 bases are TGTGCCAGCAGTTACTCGGGACTAGCGGGATCCTCGCGGGAGCAGTACTTC.

CDR3 residues: CASSPGGDSGNTIYF. DNA of the CDR3: TGTGCCAGCAGCCCCGGCGGGGATTCTGGAAACACCATATATTTT. The V gene is TRBV11-3, the J gene TRBJ1-3, with no clear D. Germline CDR1 is SGHNT and CDR2 is YENEEA. The CDR3 length is 15 residues. V was clipped by 5 bases and J by 1 base, with 12 bases between them.

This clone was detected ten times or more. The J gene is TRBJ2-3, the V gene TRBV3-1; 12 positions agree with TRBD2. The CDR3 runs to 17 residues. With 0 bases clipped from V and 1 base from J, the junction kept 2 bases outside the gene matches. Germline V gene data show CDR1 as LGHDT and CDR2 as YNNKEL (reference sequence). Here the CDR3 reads CASSQETSGSGTDTQYF. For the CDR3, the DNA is TGTGCCAGCAGCCAAGAGACTAGCGGGAGCGGCACAGATACGCAGTATTTT.

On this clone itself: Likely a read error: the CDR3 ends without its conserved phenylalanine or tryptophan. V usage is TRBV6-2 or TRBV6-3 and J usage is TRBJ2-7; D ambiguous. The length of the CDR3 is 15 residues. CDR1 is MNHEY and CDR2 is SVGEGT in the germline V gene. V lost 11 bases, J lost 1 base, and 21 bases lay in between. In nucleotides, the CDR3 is TGTGCCGGCACACGCAGGCGTCCCCTTTCCTACGAGCAGTACTTA. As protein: CAGTRRRPLSYEQYL.

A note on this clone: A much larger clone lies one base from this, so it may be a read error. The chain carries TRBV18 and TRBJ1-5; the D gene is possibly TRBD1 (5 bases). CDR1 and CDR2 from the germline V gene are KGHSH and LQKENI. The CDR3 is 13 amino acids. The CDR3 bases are TGTGCCAGCCCACCAGGGAGGGATCAGCCCCAGCATTTT. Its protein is CASPPGRDQPQHF.

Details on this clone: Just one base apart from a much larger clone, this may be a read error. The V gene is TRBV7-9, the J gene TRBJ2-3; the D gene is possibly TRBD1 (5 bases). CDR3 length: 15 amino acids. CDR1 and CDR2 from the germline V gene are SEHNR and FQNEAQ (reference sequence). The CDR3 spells CVSSLNAGFTDTQYF. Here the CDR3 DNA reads TGTGTCAGCAGCCTTAACGCAGGGTTTACAGATACGCAGTATTTT.

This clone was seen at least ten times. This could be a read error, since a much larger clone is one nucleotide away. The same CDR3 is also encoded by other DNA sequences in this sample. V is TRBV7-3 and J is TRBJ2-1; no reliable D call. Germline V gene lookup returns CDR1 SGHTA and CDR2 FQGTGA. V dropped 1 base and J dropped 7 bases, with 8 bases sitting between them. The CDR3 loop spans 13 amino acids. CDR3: CASSLSTHNEQFF. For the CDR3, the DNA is TGTGCCAGCAGCTTAAGCACCCATAATGAGCAGTTCTTC.

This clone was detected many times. CDR3 protein: CASSAEVGSGELFF. The CDR3 DNA sequence: TGTGCCAGCAGCGCAGAAGTAGGTTCAGGGGAGCTGTTTTTT. This chain uses TRBV7-2 with TRBJ2-2, with D uncertain. Germline lookup yields CDR1 SGHTA and CDR2 FQGNSA. The length of the CDR3 is 14 residues. The V gene lost 5 bases and the J gene lost 8 bases, with 15 bases spanning the gap.

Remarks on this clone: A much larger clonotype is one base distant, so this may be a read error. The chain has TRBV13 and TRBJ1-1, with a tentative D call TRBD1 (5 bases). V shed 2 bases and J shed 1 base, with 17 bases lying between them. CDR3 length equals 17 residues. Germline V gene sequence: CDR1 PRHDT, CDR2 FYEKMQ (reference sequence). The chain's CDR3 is CASSLWDFGGKNTEAFF. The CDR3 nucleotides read TGTGCCAGCAGCTTATGGGACTTCGGGGGTAAGAACACTGAAGCTTTCTTT.

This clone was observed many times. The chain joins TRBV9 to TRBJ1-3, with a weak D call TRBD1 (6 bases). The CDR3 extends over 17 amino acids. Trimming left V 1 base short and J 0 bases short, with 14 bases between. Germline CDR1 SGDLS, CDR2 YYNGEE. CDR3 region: CASSVPDTGNSGNTIYF. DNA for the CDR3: TGTGCCAGCAGCGTACCGGATACAGGGAACTCTGGAAACACCATATATTTT.

In nucleotides, the CDR3 is TGTGCCAGCGGCGAGCAGCGGGACGCCGGACTTTATGGCTACACCTTC. Translation: CASGEQRDAGLYGYTF. The V gene is TRBV27, the J gene TRBJ1-2, with D perhaps TRBD1 (5 bases). Between the trimmed V and J ends, which lost 8 bases and 5 bases, there was a span of 24 bases. The CDR3 sequence is 16 residues long. Germline lookup yields CDR1 MNHEY and CDR2 SMNVEV (reference sequence).